Listed below are T cell receptor beta chains from one sample, sequenced in a study of T cells after somatic rescue of genetic block. Libraries were prepared by immunoSEQ multiplex PCR; TCRdb keeps only in-frame clonotypes and omits some of them. In the table there are tens of thousands of clones, 85% to 95% of which are singletons. The sequenced sample consisted of peripheral blood mononuclear cells (PBMCs). These receptors came from a man aged 35-49 years. The conserved cysteine and the conserved F or W are not part of the CDR3 here. Clone size, where shown, is once, few, many, or a class for clones that have expanded.

v_gene: TRBV19; abundance: .; j_gene: TRBJ1-1; CDR3aa: ASSPARGRNTEAF
v_gene: TRBV19; abundance: .; j_gene: TRBJ2-7; CDR3aa: ASSRTGTGLYEQY
v_gene: TRBV5-1; abundance: .; j_gene: TRBJ2-5; CDR3aa: ASSGDDQETQY
v_gene: TRBV5-4; abundance: .; j_gene: TRBJ2-3; CDR3aa: ASSGGAGTADTQY
v_gene: TRBV6-4; abundance: .; j_gene: TRBJ2-6; CDR3aa: ASSDSGGANVLT
v_gene: TRBV7-9; abundance: .; j_gene: TRBJ2-3; CDR3aa: ASSLATGTTDTQY
v_gene: TRBV5-1; abundance: .; j_gene: TRBJ1-6; CDR3aa: ASSLNHPGDRVWSKNSPLH
v_gene: TRBV7-9; abundance: .; j_gene: TRBJ2-7; CDR3aa: ASSLEWSRQGQTYEQY
v_gene: TRBV6-1; abundance: .; j_gene: TRBJ1-1; CDR3aa: ASSENAAATEAF
v_gene: TRBV7-9; abundance: .; j_gene: TRBJ2-2; CDR3aa: ASSSSGSLELF
v_gene: TRBV13; abundance: once; j_gene: TRBJ2-6; CDR3aa: ASSSHSSGANVLT
v_gene: TRBV5-1; abundance: .; j_gene: TRBJ2-3; CDR3aa: ASSNYWESTDTQY
v_gene: TRBV11-2; abundance: .; j_gene: TRBJ2-5; CDR3aa: ASSPREWLGETQY
v_gene: TRBV30; abundance: .; j_gene: TRBJ1-5; CDR3aa: AWRGQGGNQPQH
v_gene: TRBV9; abundance: .; j_gene: TRBJ1-4; CDR3aa: ASSVFDRGMEKLF
v_gene: TRBV12-5; abundance: .; j_gene: TRBJ1-4; CDR3aa: ASGLDISGTGGNSNEKLF
v_gene: TRBV13; abundance: once; j_gene: TRBJ2-7; CDR3aa: ASSPPGGEQY
v_gene: TRBV19; abundance: .; j_gene: TRBJ1-1; CDR3aa: ASSRDSLNTEAF
v_gene: TRBV15; abundance: .; j_gene: TRBJ2-2; CDR3aa: ATSREEGAHGELF
v_gene: TRBV28; abundance: .; j_gene: TRBJ2-3; CDR3aa: ASSPRDTQY
v_gene: TRBV18; abundance: .; j_gene: TRBJ2-1; CDR3aa: ASSRTSGANEQF
v_gene: TRBV2; abundance: .; j_gene: TRBJ2-5; CDR3aa: ASSPGSAPQETQY
v_gene: TRBV9; abundance: .; j_gene: TRBJ2-7; CDR3aa: ASSVSPTGYEQY
v_gene: TRBV11-2; abundance: .; j_gene: TRBJ2-1; CDR3aa: ASSLDRGLWNEQF
v_gene: TRBV6-4; abundance: once; j_gene: TRBJ2-1; CDR3aa: ASSESGVQF
v_gene: TRBV7-6; abundance: .; j_gene: TRBJ1-4; CDR3aa: ASSLDRALNEKLF